This TCR beta chain was recovered during a study of blood T cells in healthy people across ages (dated by TCRdb to between 2015 and 2017). Regarding the study in general: In model experiments, template switching captured roughly one uniquely barcoded TCR beta cDNA molecule for every two T cells. The study measured age-related changes in TCR beta repertoire diversity using deep sequencing normalized with unique cDNA molecular identifiers. The donors were split into four age groups: young (average around 17 years), middle-aged (around 37), aged (approximately 60) and long-lived (about 82). To avoid experimental bias, donors of different ages were distributed randomly across sequencing lanes. Using the same blood draw, the study looked at two additional independent replicas of 1 million unique cDNA reads for two donors, one aged 18 to 30 and the other aged 80 or older.

There are 12 amino acids in the CDR3, from cysteine to phenylalanine inclusive. The read is trimmed to its CDR3 DNA, 36 bases read in frame from base 1. CDR1 and CDR2 were assigned from the germline V gene as MDHEN and SYDVKM. Trimming at the junction amounts to 7 bases on V and 2 bases on J, and the germline ends lie 9 bases apart. For this clonotype: Which antigen it targets is not known. It has no much larger one-base neighbor in the sample; base qualities were not kept.

Points the paper makes about the study in general: Compared with the aged group, the long-lived group had more naive CD4+ T cells, fewer expanded clones and increased TCR diversity, a pattern suggesting age selection. The CMV infection status of donors was not known, potentially confounding age-related changes in expanded clonotypes. Estimates of total diversity based on one million sequenced T cells were regarded as lower bounds and as underestimates. Observed TCR beta diversity per million T cells fell roughly linearly with age, and a significant reduction was already apparent by age roughly 40. Bulk unsorted PBMC profiling prevented conclusive comparison of naive and antigen-experienced compartments. A strong correlation was found between observed TCR beta diversity and the percentage of naive T cells measured by flow cytometry.

Library method: 5' RACE. Sequencing instrument: Illumina HiSeq 2500. The second PCR ran for about 6 to 12 cycles and used a J-beta primer mix along with a sample-barcoded 5' primer. Each TCR beta cDNA molecule received a unique molecular identifier from a template-switch 5' adaptor carrying 12 random nucleotides. Each sample yielded at least 3 million CDR3-containing paired-end reads. All of the RNA was converted into first-strand cDNA using the Mint cDNA synthesis kit, with a TRBC-specific oligonucleotide serving as the primer. Following uracil-DNA glycosylase treatment, all cDNA underwent a first 18-cycle PCR with the universal primers M1SS and BC2_uni_R. As for the authors' bioinformatics: For normalization, 1 million high-quality reads, each with a distinct molecular identifier, were randomly selected from each sample. Instead of being binned into consensus sequences, reads with shared molecular identifiers were discarded. MiTCR, set to a Q25 quality threshold and the strictest error-elimination algorithm, was used for CDR3 identification, clonotype clustering and error correction. A nonparametric unseen species model with Euler transformation was used to estimate lower-bound total TCR beta diversity. TCRdb reworked the public reads: Q25 trimming with fastp, MiXCR clone assembly, productive beta chains retained. Entries that share a CDR3 protein sequence are merged under the most common genes and DNA. TCRdb, rather than the study authors, made the V and J calls. The sample table holds approximately 880,000 distinct CDR3 sequences, of which roughly 48% were seen once. The biggest ten clones account for 10% to 15% of the sample.

Systemically healthy Caucasian individuals from Russia, about 38 in total and aged about 6 to 100 years, were included as donors. Ten milliliters of peripheral blood were drawn from each donor into EDTA-treated Vacutainer tubes. Ficoll-Paque density-gradient centrifugation was used to isolate PBMCs, with at least 6 million per sample. Total RNA, at least 5 micrograms per sample, was extracted from PBMCs with Trizol reagent. For every donor, an aliquot of PBMCs went through flow cytometry to measure the percentages of naive CD45RAhigh/CD27high T cells. The rearranged segments are TRBV28 and TRBJ2-7, with an unclear D gene assignment. The sample taken for sequencing was blood. This TCR was recovered from a young man in good health. The CDR3 in this case is CASKLGAYEQYF. In nucleotides, the sequence is TGTGCCAGCAAACTTGGGGCCTACGAGCAGTACTTC.